The clone carrying this T cell receptor (beta chain) came up many times. The antigen remains undetermined. Arm-PCR of CDR3 regions with iRepertoire HTBI primers generated TCR beta libraries. A single record per CDR3 protein comes from TCRdb applying MiXCR to the multiplex PCR reads. In the table there are 450,000 to 600,000 distinct CDR3 sequences, about 16% of which are singletons. Germline V gene lookup returns CDR1 MNHEY and CDR2 SMNVEV (reference sequence). Losses at the gene ends were 3 bases for V and 7 bases for J; bases not matched to a gene: 6. The length of the CDR3 is 16 residues. The data belong to a study of regulatory T cells in long-lasting Graves disease. Study results and caveats: Reduced TCR diversity was observed in persistent Graves' patients versus newly diagnosed patients. Persistent cases favored TRBV28, TRBJ1-2 and TRBJ2-5.

Time point here: newly diagnosed GD, antithyroid drugs for less than 3 months. There was RNA extracted from PBMCs, and the TCR library was made from it. The sample also formed part of further work on T cells in Graves' hyperthyroidism and ophthalmopathy.

The V and J genes are TRBV27 and TRBJ2-1; 13 bases agree with TRBD2. The origin of this receptor is a man aged 40-50 years with Graves disease. This specimen consisted of peripheral blood mononuclear cells (PBMCs), obtained at new diagnosis, from a patient treated with antithyroid drugs. CDR3: CASSFGTSGMRNEQFF. The CDR3 coding sequence is TGTGCCAGCAGTTTCGGGACTAGCGGGATGCGGAATGAGCAGTTCTTC.